One and the same sample provided the 6 T cell receptor beta chains below, sequenced in a study of beta chain features in type 1 diabetes. The study's findings and limits: All four CD4+ subsets of Type 1 diabetes patients contained TCRB CDR3s that were moderately but significantly shorter.

Antigens for these TCRs are unknown. The study reverse transcribed the entire isolated RNA, so it sequenced expressed TCRB transcripts. Profiling relied on immunoSEQ multiplex PCR, and the TCRdb table lists in-frame clones only, not all of them. This sample has 300,000 to 400,000 clones, with roughly a tenth found just once. Sequencing input: central memory CD4+ T cells from blood. The source of these receptors is a man in his thirties or forties with type 1 diabetes.

In its sample, this clone was seen many times. The rearrangement links TRBV7-9 to TRBJ2-5; TRBD1 might be the D (6 bases). The V end lost 1 base, the J end lost 4 bases, and 16 bases lay between the germline ends. The CDR3 runs to 16 residues. In germline, CDR1 is SEHNR, CDR2 FQNEAQ (reference sequence). DNA of the CDR3: TGTGCCAGCAGCTTAGGGTACAGGGTGAATATAGAGACCCAGTACTTC. It translates to CASSLGYRVNIETQYF.

This clone has a count of ten or more. The chain combines TRBV7-8 with TRBJ2-2; possibly TRBD2 for D (5 bases). Trimming took off 1 base at V and 5 bases at J, with 8 bases between the two ends. The germline V gene encodes CDR1 SGHVS and CDR2 FQNEAQ. This CDR3 spans 14 amino acids. CDR3 in amino acids: CASSLDRGTGELFF. The CDR3 nucleotides are TGTGCCAGCAGCTTAGATCGGGGAACCGGGGAGCTGTTTTTT.

As regards this clone: It may be a read error: a sequence one base away is much more abundant. The same CDR3 is also encoded by other DNA sequences in this sample. The chain has TRBV10-3 and TRBJ2-3; tentatively, D is TRBD2 (6 bases). This CDR3 contains 13 residues. V lost 6 bases, J lost 3 bases, and 10 bases lay in between. The V gene's germline CDR1 is ENHRY and CDR2 SYGVKD. CDR3 DNA: TGTGCCATCAGCGTAGCGGAGACAGATACGCAGTATTTT. Encoded protein: CAISVAETDTQYF.

Comment on this clone: The sample holds other DNA sequences that translate to the same CDR3. The chain is built from TRBV2 and TRBJ2-5; D uncertain. Trimming took 6 bases from V and 2 from J, leaving 1 base between them. CDR1 and CDR2 from the germline V gene are SNHLY and FYNNEI. The CDR3 loop spans 10 amino acids. CDR3 DNA sequence: TGTGCCAGCAGACAAGAGACCCAGTACTTC. Encoded protein: CASRQETQYF.

The rearrangement uses TRBV28 and TRBJ1-2; possibly TRBD1 for D (5 bases). V lost 8 bases, J lost 7 bases, and 17 bases lay in between. This CDR3 has 13 amino acids. From germline, CDR1 is MDHEN and CDR2 SYDVKM. This CDR3 reads CASLVGTLGGYTF. In DNA, the CDR3 is TGTGCCAGCCTTGTCGGGACGTTAGGTGGCTACACCTTC.

This clone has a handful of counts. The chain joins TRBV5-1 to TRBJ2-5, with 11 bases matching TRBD2. V lost 0 bases to trimming and J lost 3 bases; unmatched junction nucleotides: 7. Germline-derived CDR1 and CDR2 are SGHRS and YFSETQ. This CDR3 has 17 residues. The CDR3 loop is CASSLGSSGRTKETQYF. DNA of the CDR3: TGCGCCAGCAGCTTGGGGTCTAGCGGGAGGACTAAAGAGACCCAGTACTTC. Looking up the rest from reference TRBV5-1 and TRBJ2-5 gives the full variable domain: KAGVTQTPRYLIKTRGQQVTLSCSPISGHRSVSWYQQTPGQGLQFLFEYFSETQRNKGNFPGRFSGRQFSNSRSEMNVSTLELGDSALYLCASSLGSSGRTKETQYFGPGTRLLVL.